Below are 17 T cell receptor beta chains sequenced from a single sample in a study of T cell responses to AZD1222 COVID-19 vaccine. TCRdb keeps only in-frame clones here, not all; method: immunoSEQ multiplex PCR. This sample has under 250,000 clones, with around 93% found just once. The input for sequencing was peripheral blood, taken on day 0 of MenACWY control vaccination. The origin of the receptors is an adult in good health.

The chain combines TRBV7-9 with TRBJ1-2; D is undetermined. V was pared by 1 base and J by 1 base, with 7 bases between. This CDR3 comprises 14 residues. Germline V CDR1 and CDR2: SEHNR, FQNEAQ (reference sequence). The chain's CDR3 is CASSLDDFNYGYTF. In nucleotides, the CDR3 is TGTGCCAGCAGCTTAGATGATTTTAACTATGGCTACACCTTC.

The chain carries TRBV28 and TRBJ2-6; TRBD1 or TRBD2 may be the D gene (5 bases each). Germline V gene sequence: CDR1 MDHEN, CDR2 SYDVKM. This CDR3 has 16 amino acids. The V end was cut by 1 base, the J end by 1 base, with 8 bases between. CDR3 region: CASSLLGDSGANVLTF. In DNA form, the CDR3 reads TGTGCCAGCAGTTTATTGGGGGATTCTGGGGCCAACGTCCTGACTTTC.

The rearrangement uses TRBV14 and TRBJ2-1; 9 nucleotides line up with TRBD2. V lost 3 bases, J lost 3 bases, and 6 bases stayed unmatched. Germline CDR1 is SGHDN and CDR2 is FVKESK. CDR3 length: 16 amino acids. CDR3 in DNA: TGTGCCAGCAGCCACCTTCGACTAGCGGACTACAATGAGCAGTTCTTC. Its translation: CASSHLRLADYNEQFF.

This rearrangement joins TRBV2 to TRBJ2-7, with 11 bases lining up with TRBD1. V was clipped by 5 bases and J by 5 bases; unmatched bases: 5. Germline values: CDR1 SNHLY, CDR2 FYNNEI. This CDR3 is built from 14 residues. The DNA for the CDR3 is TGTGCCAGCAGTACCGGACAGGGGGCCGACGAGCAGTACTTC. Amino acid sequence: CASSTGQGADEQYF. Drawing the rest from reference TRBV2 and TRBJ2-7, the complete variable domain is EPEVTQTPSHQVTQMGQEVILRCVPISNHLYFYWYRQILGQKVEFLVSFYNNEISEKSEIFDDQFSVERPDGSNFTLKIRSTKLEDSAMYFCASSTGQGADEQYFGPGTRLTVT.

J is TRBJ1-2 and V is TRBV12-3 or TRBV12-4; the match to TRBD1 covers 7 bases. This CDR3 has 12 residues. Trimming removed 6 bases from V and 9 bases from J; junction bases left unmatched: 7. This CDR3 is CASSHMTGRYTF. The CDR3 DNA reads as TGTGCCAGCAGCCACATGACAGGGCGCTACACCTTC.

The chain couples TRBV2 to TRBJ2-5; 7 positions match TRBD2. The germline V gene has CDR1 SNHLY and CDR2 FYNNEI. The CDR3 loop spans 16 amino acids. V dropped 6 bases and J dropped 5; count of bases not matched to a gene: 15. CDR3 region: CASSLGLAAQQETQYF. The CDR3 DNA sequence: TGTGCCAGCAGCCTCGGGCTAGCGGCACAGCAGGAGACCCAGTACTTC.

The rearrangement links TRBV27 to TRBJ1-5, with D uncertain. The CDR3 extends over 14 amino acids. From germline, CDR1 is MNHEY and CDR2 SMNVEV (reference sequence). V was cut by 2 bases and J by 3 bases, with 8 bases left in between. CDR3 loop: CASSLQANNQPQHF. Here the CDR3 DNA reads TGTGCCAGCAGTTTACAGGCCAACAATCAGCCCCAGCATTTT.

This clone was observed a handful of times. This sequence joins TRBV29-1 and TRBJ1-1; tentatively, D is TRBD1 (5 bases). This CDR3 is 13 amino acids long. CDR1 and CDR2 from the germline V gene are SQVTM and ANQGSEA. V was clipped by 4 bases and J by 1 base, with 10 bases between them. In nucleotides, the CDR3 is TGCAGCGTTGCAGTGGGGCAGAACACTGAAGCTTTCTTT. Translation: CSVAVGQNTEAFF.

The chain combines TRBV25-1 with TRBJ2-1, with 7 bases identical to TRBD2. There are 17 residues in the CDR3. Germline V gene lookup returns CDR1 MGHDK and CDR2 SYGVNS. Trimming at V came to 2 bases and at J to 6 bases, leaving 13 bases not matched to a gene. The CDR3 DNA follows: TGTGCCAGCAGTGAAAAGCGGGGAGCCTCCTCGATCAATGAGCAGTTCTTC. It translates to CASSEKRGASSINEQFF.

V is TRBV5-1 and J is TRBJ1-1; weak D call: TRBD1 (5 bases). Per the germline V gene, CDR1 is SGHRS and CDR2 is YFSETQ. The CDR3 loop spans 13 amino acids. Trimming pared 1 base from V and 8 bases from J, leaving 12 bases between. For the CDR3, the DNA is TGCGCCAGCAGCTTGTTTCAGGGCAGAGAAGCTTTCTTT. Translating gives CASSLFQGREAFF.

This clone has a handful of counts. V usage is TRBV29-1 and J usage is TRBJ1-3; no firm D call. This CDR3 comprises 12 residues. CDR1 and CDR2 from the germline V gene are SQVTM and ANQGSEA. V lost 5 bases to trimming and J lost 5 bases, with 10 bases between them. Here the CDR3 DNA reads TGCAGCGTTTTTGTCGGGAGAAACACCATATATTTT. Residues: CSVFVGRNTIYF.

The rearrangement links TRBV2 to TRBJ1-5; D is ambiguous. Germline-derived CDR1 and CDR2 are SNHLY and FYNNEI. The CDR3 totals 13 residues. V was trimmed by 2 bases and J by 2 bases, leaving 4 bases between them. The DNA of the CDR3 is TGTGCCAGCAGTGAATTTGGCAATCAGCCCCAGCATTTT. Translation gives CASSEFGNQPQHF.

The CDR3 nucleotides read TGTGCCAGCAGTTGGGGACTCAACACAGATACGCAGTATTTT. This translates into CASSWGLNTDTQYF. This chain links TRBV6-2 or TRBV6-3 with TRBJ2-3, with D perhaps matching TRBD2 (6 bases). The germline V and J ends were trimmed by 4 bases and 2 bases, with 10 bases remaining between them. The germline V gene encodes CDR1 MNHEY and CDR2 SVGEGT. This CDR3 is 14 amino acids long.

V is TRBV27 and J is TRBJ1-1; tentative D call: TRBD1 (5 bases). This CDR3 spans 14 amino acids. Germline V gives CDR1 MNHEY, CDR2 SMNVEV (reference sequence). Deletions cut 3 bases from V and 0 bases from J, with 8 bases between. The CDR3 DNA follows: TGTGCCAGCAGTTTGACGGGACTGAACACTGAAGCTTTCTTT. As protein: CASSLTGLNTEAFF.

The CDR3 sequence: CASSEGGLSNEKLFF. DNA of the CDR3: TGTGCCAGCAGTGAAGGAGGGTTAAGTAATGAAAAACTGTTTTTT. The rearrangement links TRBV2 to TRBJ1-4, with D uncertain. Trimming took off 1 base at V and 4 bases at J, with 10 bases between the two ends. Germline V lookup: CDR1 SNHLY, CDR2 FYNNEI. The CDR3 sequence is 15 residues long.

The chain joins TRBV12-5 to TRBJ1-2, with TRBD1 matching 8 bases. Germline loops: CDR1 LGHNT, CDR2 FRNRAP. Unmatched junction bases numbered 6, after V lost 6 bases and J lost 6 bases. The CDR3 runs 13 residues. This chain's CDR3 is CASGAGGGNGYTF. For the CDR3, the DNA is TGTGCTAGTGGGGCAGGGGGCGGTAATGGCTACACCTTC.

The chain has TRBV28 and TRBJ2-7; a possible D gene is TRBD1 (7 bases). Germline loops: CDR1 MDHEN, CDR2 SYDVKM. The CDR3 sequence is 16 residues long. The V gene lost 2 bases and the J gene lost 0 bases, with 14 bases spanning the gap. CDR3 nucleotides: TGTGCCAGCAGTTTAGGGCCAGGGGGGATCTCCTACGAGCAGTACTTC. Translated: CASSLGPGGISYEQYF.